The entry below gives a single T cell receptor (beta chain) sequence along with its context. Its target is unknown. Relative to the germline gene, one junction end is altered; a read error may explain this. These data come from a study of T cell repertoires in cytomegalovirus infection. Overall study context: Public signatures in TCR beta pointed to CMV infection and matching HLA type.

Whole-study findings and limits: Ex vivo, HLA-C-restricted CMV-specific TCR beta clonotypes prevailed over the rest of the response.

TCRdb independently ran MiXCR on the reads; one entry per CDR3 protein. The repertoire includes about 440,000 distinct CDR3 sequences, 25% to 40% of them detected once, and 12% to 15% sits in the top ten. This sequence originates from a human donor in good health (CMV status not recorded). Some clones in this sample may be carry-over from other donors' samples. Sequencing used PBMCs.

CDR3 coding DNA: TGTGCCAGCAGCCGAAGGACGGGGGATATCTGGAACTTC. Translated, it gives CASSRRTGDIWNF. The rearrangement links TRBV3-1 to TRBJ2-4; the D gene is possibly TRBD2 (6 bases). Germline CDR1 and CDR2: LGHDT and YNNKEL (reference sequence). CDR3 length: 13 residues.